This entry concerns a single TCR beta chain. The antigen is not known. The data originate from a study of CD8 T cells in ankylosing spondylitis. Findings of the study overall: A motif of under ten highly homologous TCR beta variants was seen as apparently characteristic of ankylosing spondylitis blood.

A quantitative 5'-RACE method, one with molecular barcodes, was used to make TCR beta libraries. One entry per CDR3 protein results from TCRdb running MiXCR on the 5' RACE reads. Counted here are under 850,000 distinct CDR3 sequences, around a fifth occurring once; the ten biggest clones make up 15% to 20%. The TCR was taken from a male donor with ankylosing spondylitis. The material sequenced was blood, either unsorted or a sorted T cell fraction (not recorded which).

CDR3 sequence (DNA): TGTGCCAGCACCTTCGGACTAGCGGGAGCAGATACGCAGTATTTT. It yields the protein CASTFGLAGADTQYF. The chain carries TRBV2 and TRBJ2-3, with 13 bases fitting TRBD2. The CDR3 has 15 amino acids. Germline CDR1 reads SNHLY; CDR2 reads FYNNEI. V trimming: 7 bases; J trimming: 4 bases; junction bases outside the gene matches: 5.